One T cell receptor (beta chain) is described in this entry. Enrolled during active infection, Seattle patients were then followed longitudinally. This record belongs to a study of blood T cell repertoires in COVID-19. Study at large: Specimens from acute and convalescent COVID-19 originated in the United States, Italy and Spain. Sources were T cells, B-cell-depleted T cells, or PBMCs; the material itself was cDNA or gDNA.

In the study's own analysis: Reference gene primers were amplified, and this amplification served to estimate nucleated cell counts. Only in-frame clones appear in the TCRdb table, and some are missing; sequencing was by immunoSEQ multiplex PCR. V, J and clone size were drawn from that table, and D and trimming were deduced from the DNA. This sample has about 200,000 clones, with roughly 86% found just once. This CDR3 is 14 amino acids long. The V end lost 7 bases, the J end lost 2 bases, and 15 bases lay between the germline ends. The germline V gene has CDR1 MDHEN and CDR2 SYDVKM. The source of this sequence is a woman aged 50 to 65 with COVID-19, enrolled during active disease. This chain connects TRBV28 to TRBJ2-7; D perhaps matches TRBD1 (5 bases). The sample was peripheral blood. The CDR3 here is CASTTQGRTYEQYV. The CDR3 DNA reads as TGTGCCAGCACTACCCAGGGCAGGACCTACGAGCAGTACGTC.